Listed below are T cell receptor beta chains from one sample, sequenced in a study of blood T cell repertoires in COVID-19. Sequencing was performed with immunoSEQ multiplex PCR; in TCRdb, only in-frame clones are kept and a portion is missing. Here the sample spans roughly 250,000 clones, more than 85% being singletons. The source material was peripheral blood. The receptors shown here come from a man aged 25 to 45 with acute or convalescent COVID-19. Each CDR3 is given with its conserved first and last residue. D genes are given only for firm matches. Clone size is shown for a subset of rows, as once, few, many or a class of expanded clone.

abundance,v_gene,d_gene,CDR3aa
NA,TRBV27,TRBD1,CASRLGDRPYEQYF
NA,TRBV3-1/TRBV3-2,NA,CASRLKTANTEAFF
NA,TRBV5-6,NA,CASSLDIPNYGYTF
few,TRBV15,TRBD2,CATSRSGSLNYF
NA,TRBV7-8,TRBD2,CASSPRTGTRYNEQFF
once,TRBV27,TRBD2,CASSSGLAINEQFF
NA,TRBV28,NA,CASREGRVDYGYTF
NA,TRBV7-9,NA,CASSLHYRRTDTQYF
NA,TRBV12-3/TRBV12-4,NA,CASSLILTEAFF
NA,TRBV14,NA,CASSHFLTVEAFF
NA,TRBV20-1,TRBD1,CSASPGTVNYGYTF
NA,TRBV28,TRBD1,CASTGRGLRQPQHF
NA,TRBV28,NA,CASSPLEGETNNQPQHF
NA,TRBV27,TRBD1,CASTLFSPGQGRTGELFF
NA,TRBV5-5,TRBD1,CASSLGTGVGETQYF
NA,TRBV12-3/TRBV12-4,NA,CASTGQTNSPLHF
NA,TRBV20-1,NA,CSDSDTEAFF
NA,TRBV6-5,TRBD1,CASSYFGTGDYGYTF
NA,TRBV5-4,NA,CASSLDFLNEQFF
NA,TRBV7-6,TRBD2,CASSRGGPKETQYF
NA,TRBV5-1,NA,CASSLGGGSETQYF
NA,TRBV19,NA,CASSPPGTSNQPQHF
NA,TRBV9,TRBD1,CASSVAGTGEAFF
NA,TRBV5-4,TRBD2,CASSSGGPRRDTQYF
NA,TRBV28,NA,CASSFRPESDTQYF
once,TRBV18,TRBD1,CASSPGTGGHEQYF
NA,TRBV5-6,NA,CAPYSRDTQYF
NA,TRBV18,TRBD2,CASSRQLAGGYNEQFF
NA,TRBV5-1,TRBD1,CASSLGTGGRVGELFF
NA,TRBV6-6,NA,CASSPGGSVDEQFF
NA,TRBV3-1/TRBV3-2,NA,CASSHRRGGTEKLFF
NA,TRBV9,TRBD1,CASSATGGHTGELFF
NA,TRBV2,TRBD2,CASSDSGGAGETQYF
NA,TRBV28,TRBD2,CASNMPSGGADTQYF
NA,TRBV28,TRBD1,CASSLGTVSEKLFF
NA,TRBV19,NA,CASSMERAPSSTEAFF
NA,TRBV3-1/TRBV3-2,TRBD1,CASSPRVGQGGEKLFF
once,TRBV30,NA,CAWAGNTEAFF
NA,TRBV15,NA,CATSRGPGEDNEQFF
NA,TRBV6-5,NA,CASQDGGLGNSPLHF
NA,TRBV19,TRBD2,CASSTPGGFQETQYF
NA,TRBV6-5,TRBD1,CASSYYRGSYEQYF
NA,TRBV28,TRBD1,CASSAIGVSVFWTGGGNYGYTF
NA,TRBV2,NA,CASSEGPGPEGEKLFF
few,TRBV28,TRBD1,CASSDRGPISNQPQHF
NA,TRBV10-1,TRBD2,CASSGLAGLYNEQFF
NA,TRBV6-4,NA,CASSAYSNQPQHF
NA,TRBV30,TRBD1,CAWRGRGPSFDSGNTIYF
NA,TRBV30,TRBD1,CAWTTGTGSTDTQYF